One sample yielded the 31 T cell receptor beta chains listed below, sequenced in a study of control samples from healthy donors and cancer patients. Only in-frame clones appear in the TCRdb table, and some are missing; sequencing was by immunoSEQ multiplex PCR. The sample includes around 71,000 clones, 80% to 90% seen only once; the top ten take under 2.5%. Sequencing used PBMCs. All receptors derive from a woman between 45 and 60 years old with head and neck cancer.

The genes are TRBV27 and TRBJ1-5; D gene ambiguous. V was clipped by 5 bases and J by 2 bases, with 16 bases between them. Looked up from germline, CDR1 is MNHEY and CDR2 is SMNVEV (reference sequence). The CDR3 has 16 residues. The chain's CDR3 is CASSPRGRAGNQPQHF. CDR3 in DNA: TGTGCCAGCAGTCCCCGGGGTAGGGCGGGCAATCAGCCCCAGCATTTT.

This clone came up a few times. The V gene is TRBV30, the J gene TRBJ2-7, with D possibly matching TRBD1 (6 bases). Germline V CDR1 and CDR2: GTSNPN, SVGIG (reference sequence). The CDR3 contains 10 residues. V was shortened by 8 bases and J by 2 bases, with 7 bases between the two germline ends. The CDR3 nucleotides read TGTGCCCAGGGGACCTACGAGCAGTACTTC. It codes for CAQGTYEQYF.

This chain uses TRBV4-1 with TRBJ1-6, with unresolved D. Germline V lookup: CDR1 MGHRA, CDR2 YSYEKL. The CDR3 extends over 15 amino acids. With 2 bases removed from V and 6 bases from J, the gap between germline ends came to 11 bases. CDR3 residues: CASSQPTFRNSPLHF. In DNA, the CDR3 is TGCGCCAGCAGCCAACCGACTTTCCGTAATTCACCCCTCCACTTT.

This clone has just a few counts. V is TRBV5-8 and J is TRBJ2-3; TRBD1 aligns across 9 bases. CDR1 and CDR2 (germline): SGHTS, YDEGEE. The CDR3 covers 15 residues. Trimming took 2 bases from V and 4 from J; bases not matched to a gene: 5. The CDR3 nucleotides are TGTGCCAGCAGCTTTGGGACAGGGATCCCAGATACGCAGTATTTT. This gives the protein CASSFGTGIPDTQYF. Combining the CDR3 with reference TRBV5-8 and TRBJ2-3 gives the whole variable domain EAGVTQSPTHLIKTRGQQATLRCSPISGHTSVYWYQQALGLGLQFLLWYDEGEERNRGNFPPRFSGRQFPNYSSELNVNALELEDSALYLCASSFGTGIPDTQYFGPGTRLTVL.

The DNA for the CDR3 is TGTGCCAGTAGTCCAGGTTGGGGGTTTGGCTACACCTTC. It codes for CASSPGWGFGYTF. The chain recombines TRBV19 with TRBJ1-2; D is possibly TRBD1 (5 bases). CDR3 length: 13 residues. Germline CDR1 LNHDA, CDR2 SQIVND (reference sequence). V lost 5 bases and J lost 7, with 14 bases in between.

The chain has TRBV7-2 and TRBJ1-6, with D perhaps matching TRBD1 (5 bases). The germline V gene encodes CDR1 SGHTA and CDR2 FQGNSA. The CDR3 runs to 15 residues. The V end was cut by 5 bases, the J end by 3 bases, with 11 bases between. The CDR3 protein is CASSDDSIYNSPLHF. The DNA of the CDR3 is TGTGCCAGCAGCGACGACAGTATCTATAATTCACCCCTCCACTTT.

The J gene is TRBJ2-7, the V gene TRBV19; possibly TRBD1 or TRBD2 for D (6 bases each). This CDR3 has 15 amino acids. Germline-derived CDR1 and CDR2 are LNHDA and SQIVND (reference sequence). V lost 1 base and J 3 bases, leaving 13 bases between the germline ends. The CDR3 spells CASSIGGAAVYEQYF. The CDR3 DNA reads TGTGCCAGTAGTATAGGGGGGGCGGCTGTCTACGAGCAGTACTTC.

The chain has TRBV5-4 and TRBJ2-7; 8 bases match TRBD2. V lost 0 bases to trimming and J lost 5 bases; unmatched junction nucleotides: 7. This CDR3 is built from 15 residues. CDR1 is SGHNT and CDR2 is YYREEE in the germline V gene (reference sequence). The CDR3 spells CASSLGTGGANEQYF. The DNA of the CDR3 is TGTGCCAGCAGCTTGGGGACCGGGGGGGCCAACGAGCAGTACTTC. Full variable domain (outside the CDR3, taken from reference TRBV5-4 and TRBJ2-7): ETGVTQSPTHLIKTRGQQVTLRCSSQSGHNTVSWYQQALGQGPQFIFQYYREEENGRGNFPPRFSGLQFPNYSSELNVNALELDDSALYLCASSLGTGGANEQYFGPGTRLTVT.

The DNA of the CDR3 is TGCGCCAGCAGCCTTAACGTGGGGACGCAAGAGACCCAGTACTTC. Amino acids: CASSLNVGTQETQYF. The rearrangement joins TRBV5-1 to TRBJ2-5, with D perhaps being TRBD1 or TRBD2 (5 bases each). Between the trimmed V and J ends, which lost 4 bases and 2 bases, there was a span of 15 bases. Germline V CDR1 and CDR2: SGHRS, YFSETQ. There are 15 residues in the CDR3.

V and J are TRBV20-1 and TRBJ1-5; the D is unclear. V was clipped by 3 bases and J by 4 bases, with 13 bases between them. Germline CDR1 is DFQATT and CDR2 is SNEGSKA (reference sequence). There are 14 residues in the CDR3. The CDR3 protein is CSASEGATNQPQHF. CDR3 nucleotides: TGCAGTGCTAGTGAGGGCGCCACGAATCAGCCCCAGCATTTT.

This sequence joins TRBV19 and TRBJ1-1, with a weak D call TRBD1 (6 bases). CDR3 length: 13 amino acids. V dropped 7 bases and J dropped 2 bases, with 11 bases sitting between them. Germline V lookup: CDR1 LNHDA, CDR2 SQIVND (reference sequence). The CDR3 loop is CASIKQGNTEAFF. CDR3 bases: TGTGCCAGTATTAAACAGGGTAACACTGAAGCTTTCTTT.

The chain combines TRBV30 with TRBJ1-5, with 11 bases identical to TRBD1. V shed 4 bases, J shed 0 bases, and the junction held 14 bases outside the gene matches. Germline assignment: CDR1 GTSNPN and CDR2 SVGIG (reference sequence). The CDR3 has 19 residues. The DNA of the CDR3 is TGTGCCTGGACCCAAGCCGGGACAGGGGGGTTTTTTAGCAATCAGCCCCAGCATTTT. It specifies CAWTQAGTGGFFSNQPQHF.

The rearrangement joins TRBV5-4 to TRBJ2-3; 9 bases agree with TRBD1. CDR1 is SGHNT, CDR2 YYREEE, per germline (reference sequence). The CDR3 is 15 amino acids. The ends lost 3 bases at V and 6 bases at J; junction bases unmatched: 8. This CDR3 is CASSSNRGQGDTQYF. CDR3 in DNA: TGTGCCAGCAGCTCTAACAGGGGGCAAGGTGATACGCAGTATTTT.

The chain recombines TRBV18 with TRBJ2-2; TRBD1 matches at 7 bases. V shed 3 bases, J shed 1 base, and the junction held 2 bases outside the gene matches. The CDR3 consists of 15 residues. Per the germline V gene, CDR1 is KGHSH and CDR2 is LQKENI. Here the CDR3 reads CASSPRTGNTGELFF. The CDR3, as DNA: TGTGCCAGCTCACCCAGGACAGGGAACACCGGGGAGCTGTTTTTT.

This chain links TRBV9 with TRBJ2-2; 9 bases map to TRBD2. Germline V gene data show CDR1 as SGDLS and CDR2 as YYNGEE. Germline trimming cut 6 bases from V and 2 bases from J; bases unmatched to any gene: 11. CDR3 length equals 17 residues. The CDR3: CASTQRASGANTGELFF. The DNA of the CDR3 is TGTGCCAGCACCCAGAGGGCTAGCGGGGCTAACACCGGGGAGCTGTTTTTT. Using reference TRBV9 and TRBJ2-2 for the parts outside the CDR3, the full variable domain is DSGVTQTPKHLITATGQRVTLRCSPRSGDLSVYWYQQSLDQGLQFLIQYYNGEERAKGNILERFSAQQFPDLHSELNLSSLELGDSALYFCASTQRASGANTGELFFGEGSRLTVL.

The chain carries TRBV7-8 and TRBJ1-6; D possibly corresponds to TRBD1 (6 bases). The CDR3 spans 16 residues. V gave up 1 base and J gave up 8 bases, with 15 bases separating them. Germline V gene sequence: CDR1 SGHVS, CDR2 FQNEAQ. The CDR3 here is CASSLVLRGKDSPLHF. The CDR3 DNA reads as TGTGCCAGCAGCTTAGTTCTCAGGGGTAAGGATTCACCCCTCCACTTT.

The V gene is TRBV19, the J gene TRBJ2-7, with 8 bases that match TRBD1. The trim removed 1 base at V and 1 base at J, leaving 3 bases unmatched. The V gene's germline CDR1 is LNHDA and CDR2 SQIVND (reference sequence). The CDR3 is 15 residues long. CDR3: CASSIGTGYSYEQYF. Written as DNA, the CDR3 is TGTGCCAGTAGTATAGGGACAGGGTATTCCTACGAGCAGTACTTC.

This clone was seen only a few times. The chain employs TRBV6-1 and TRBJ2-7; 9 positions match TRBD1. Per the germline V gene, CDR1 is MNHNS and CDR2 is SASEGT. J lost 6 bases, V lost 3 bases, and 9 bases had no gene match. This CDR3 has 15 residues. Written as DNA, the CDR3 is TGTGCCAGCAGTGACACAGGGGGCGCAGCTGGCGAGCAGTACTTC. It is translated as CASSDTGGAAGEQYF.

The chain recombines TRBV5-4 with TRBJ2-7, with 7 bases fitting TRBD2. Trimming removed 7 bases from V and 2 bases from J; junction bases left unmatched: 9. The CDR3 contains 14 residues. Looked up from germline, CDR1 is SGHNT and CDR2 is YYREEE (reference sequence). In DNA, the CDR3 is TGTGCCAGCTCGTCCTCCAGCGGGGCCTACGAGCAGTACTTC. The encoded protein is CASSSSSGAYEQYF.

The CDR3 region is CASSTSWGSPYEQYF. CDR3 bases: TGTGCCAGCAGTACTTCCTGGGGGTCCCCCTACGAGCAGTACTTC. This chain links TRBV28 with TRBJ2-7; D could derive from TRBD1 or TRBD2 (5 bases each). This CDR3 comprises 15 residues. V was clipped by 5 bases and J by 2 bases, with 16 bases between them. The germline CDR1 and CDR2 sequences are MDHEN and SYDVKM.

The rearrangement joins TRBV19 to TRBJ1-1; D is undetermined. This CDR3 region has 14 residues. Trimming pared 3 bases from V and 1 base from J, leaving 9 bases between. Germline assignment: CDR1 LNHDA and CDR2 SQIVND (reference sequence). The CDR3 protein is CASSIGLGNTEAFF. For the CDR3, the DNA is TGTGCCAGTAGTATCGGCCTTGGGAACACTGAAGCTTTCTTT. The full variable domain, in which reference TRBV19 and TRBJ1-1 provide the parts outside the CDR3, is DGGITQSPKYLFRKEGQNVTLSCEQNLNHDAMYWYRQDPGQGLRLIYYSQIVNDFQKGDIAEGYSVSREKKESFPLTVTSAQKNPTAFYLCASSIGLGNTEAFFGQGTRLTVV.

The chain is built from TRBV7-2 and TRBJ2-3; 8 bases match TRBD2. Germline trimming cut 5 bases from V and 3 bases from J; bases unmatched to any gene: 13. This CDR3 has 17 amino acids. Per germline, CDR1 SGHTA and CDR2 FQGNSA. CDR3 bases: TGTGCCAGCAGCCCAGCCAGGCGGGCTAGCGGGACAGATACGCAGTATTTT. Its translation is CASSPARRASGTDTQYF.

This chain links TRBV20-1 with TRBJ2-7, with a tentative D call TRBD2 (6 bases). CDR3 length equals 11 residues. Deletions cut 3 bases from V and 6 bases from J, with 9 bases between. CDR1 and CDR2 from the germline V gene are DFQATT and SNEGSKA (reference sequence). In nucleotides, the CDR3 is TGCAGTGCTAGCTCGGAGGGCGAGCAGTACTTC. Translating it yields CSASSEGEQYF.

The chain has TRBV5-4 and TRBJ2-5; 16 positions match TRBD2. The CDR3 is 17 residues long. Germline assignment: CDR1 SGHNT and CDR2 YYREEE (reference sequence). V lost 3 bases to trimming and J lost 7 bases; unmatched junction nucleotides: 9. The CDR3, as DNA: TGTGCCAGCAGCTCACCCGGGACTAGCGGGGGGGCGGGGACCCAGTACTTC. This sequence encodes CASSSPGTSGGAGTQYF. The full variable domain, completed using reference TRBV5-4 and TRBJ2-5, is ETGVTQSPTHLIKTRGQQVTLRCSSQSGHNTVSWYQQALGQGPQFIFQYYREEENGRGNFPPRFSGLQFPNYSSELNVNALELDDSALYLCASSSPGTSGGAGTQYFGPGTRLLVL.

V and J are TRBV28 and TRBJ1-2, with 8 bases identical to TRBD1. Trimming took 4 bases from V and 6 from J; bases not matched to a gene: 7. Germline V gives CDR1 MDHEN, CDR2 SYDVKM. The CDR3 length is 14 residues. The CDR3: CASSSDREWDGYTF. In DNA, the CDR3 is TGTGCCAGCAGTTCGGACAGGGAATGGGATGGCTACACCTTC.

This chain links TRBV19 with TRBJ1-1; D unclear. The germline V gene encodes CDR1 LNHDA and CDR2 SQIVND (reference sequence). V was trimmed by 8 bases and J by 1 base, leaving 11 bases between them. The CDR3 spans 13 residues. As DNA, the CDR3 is TGTGCCAGTTTTCCGGAGGGGAACACTGAAGCTTTCTTT. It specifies CASFPEGNTEAFF.

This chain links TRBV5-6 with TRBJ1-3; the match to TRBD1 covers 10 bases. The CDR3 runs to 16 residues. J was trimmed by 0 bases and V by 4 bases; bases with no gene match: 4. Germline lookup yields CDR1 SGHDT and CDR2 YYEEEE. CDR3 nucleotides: TGTGCCAGCAGCCCGGACAGGGGGAGCTCTGGAAACACCATATATTTT. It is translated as CASSPDRGSSGNTIYF.

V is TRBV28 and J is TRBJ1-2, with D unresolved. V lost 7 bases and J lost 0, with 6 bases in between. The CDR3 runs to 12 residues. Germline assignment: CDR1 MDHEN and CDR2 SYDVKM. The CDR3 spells CASTSSNYGYTF. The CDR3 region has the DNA TGTGCCAGCACCAGTTCTAACTATGGCTACACCTTC.

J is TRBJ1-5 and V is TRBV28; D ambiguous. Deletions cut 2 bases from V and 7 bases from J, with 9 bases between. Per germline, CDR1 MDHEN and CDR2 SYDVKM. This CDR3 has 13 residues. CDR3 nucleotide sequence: TGTGCCAGCAGTTTAGGGGTAAGCCAGCCCCAGCATTTT. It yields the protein CASSLGVSQPQHF. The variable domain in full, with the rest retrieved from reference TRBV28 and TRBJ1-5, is DVKVTQSSRYLVKRTGEKVFLECVQDMDHENMFWYRQDPGLGLRLIYFSYDVKMKEKGDIPEGYSVSREKKERFSLILESASTNQTSMYLCASSLGVSQPQHFGDGTRLSIL.

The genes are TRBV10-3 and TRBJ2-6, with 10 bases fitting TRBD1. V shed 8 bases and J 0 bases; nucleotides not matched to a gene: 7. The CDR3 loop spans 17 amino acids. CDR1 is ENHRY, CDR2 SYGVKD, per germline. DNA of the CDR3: TGTGCCATCGGGGGGACAGGGGACCCCTCTGGGGCCAACGTCCTGACTTTC. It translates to CAIGGTGDPSGANVLTF.

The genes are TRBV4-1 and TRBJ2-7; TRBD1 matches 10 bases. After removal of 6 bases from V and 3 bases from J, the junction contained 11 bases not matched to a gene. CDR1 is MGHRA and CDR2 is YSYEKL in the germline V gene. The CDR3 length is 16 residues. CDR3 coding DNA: TGCGCCAGCAGTCCTCGGGACAGGGGAGTAGTCTACGAGCAGTACTTC. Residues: CASSPRDRGVVYEQYF.